The entry that follows covers one T cell receptor (beta chain) sequence. The CDR3 is 15 residues long. Germline V gene lookup returns CDR1 LNHDA and CDR2 SQIVND (reference sequence). Trimming took 1 base from V and 9 from J; bases not matched to a gene: 5. As processed by the authors: Estimates of nucleated cell counts were drawn from the amplification of reference gene primers. Sequencing used immunoSEQ multiplex PCR; TCRdb keeps in-frame clones, though not all of them. The V and J calls and clone size are taken from that table; D and trimming were inferred from the DNA. The table records around 100,000 clones, 85% of them present only once. This entry belongs to a study of blood T cell repertoires in COVID-19. Study background: Samples of COVID-19 (acute and convalescent) were obtained from the United States, Italy and Spain. Sample material is recorded as cDNA or gDNA derived from T cells, B-cell-depleted T cells, or PBMCs.

Specimen: peripheral blood. The rearrangement links TRBV19 to TRBJ2-5; 13 positions agree with TRBD2. The TCR sequence derives from a man in his forties or fifties with active or convalescent COVID-19. The CDR3 nucleotides are TGTGCCAGTAGTATAGGACTAGCGGGAGGCTTGGCCCAGTACTTC. Residues: CASSIGLAGGLAQYF.